The rows below give T cell receptor beta chains drawn from one sample of a study of blood T cell repertoires in COVID-19. Sequencing used immunoSEQ multiplex PCR; TCRdb keeps in-frame clones, though not all of them. The sample includes about 62,000 clones, roughly 92% seen only once; the top ten take about 6%. Sequencing was carried out using peripheral blood. The receptor source for this set is a human donor in a cohort sampled during active COVID-19. The CDR3 runs from the conserved cysteine through the conserved F or W.

TRBV4-1	TRBJ2-7	CASSQSPSGTAYEQYF
TRBV11-2	TRBJ2-7	CASSLGPPTPYF
TRBV18	TRBJ2-3	CASSRGGTDTQYF
TRBV5-5	TRBJ1-1	CASSFVSNTEAFF
TRBV9	TRBJ2-2	CASSVAPRTGELFF
TRBV7-2	TRBJ2-7	CASSPGAGFYEQYF
TRBV18	TRBJ2-1	CASSPGGDEQFF
TRBV28	TRBJ2-5	CASSYLRRDQETQYF
TRBV4-3	TRBJ1-1	CASSQEGRDTEAFF
TRBV12-3/TRBV12-4	TRBJ1-2	CASSLHIYGYTF
TRBV7-2	TRBJ1-3	CASSLLSSGNTIYF
TRBV27	TRBJ1-5	CASRQIRGPGGLSNQPQHF
TRBV4-3	TRBJ2-3	CASSQGGGPFTDTQYF
TRBV6-1	TRBJ2-1	CASSDEGQGGNEQFF
TRBV3-1/TRBV3-2	TRBJ1-1	CASSQERTGEAFF
TRBV30	TRBJ2-7	CAGSRGEKQYF
TRBV7-8	TRBJ1-1	CASSPTGTNEAFF
TRBV10-2	TRBJ2-1	CATGEVHEQFF
TRBV6-2/TRBV6-3	TRBJ2-1	CASSYSLGGLYNEQFF
TRBV19	TRBJ2-7	CASSISGTPGVQYF
TRBV30	TRBJ1-5	CAWSDLLRGQPQHF
TRBV6-1	TRBJ1-3	CASSGLYRTGVGNTIYF
TRBV29-1	TRBJ2-7	CSVYQGFTEQYF
TRBV28	TRBJ1-1	CASSHPPTGRDTEAFF
TRBV6-6	TRBJ2-1	CASSYSLAGMEQFF
TRBV25-1	TRBJ2-7	CASSGRSYEQYF
TRBV29-1	TRBJ1-6	CSVADGLSPLHF
TRBV18	TRBJ2-1	CASLLPLSSGGNNEQFF
TRBV20-1	TRBJ1-2	CSASRGGSKPYGYTF
TRBV5-3	TRBJ2-7	CARSLATGVDYEQYF
TRBV5-1	TRBJ2-1	CASSLVERAHNEQFF
TRBV15	TRBJ1-5	CATSRDRQNNQPQHF
TRBV3-1/TRBV3-2	TRBJ1-2	CASSQDPRGRGFYGYTF
TRBV11-3	TRBJ1-4	CASSRNPPGQRIPTNEKLFF